The entry below gives a single T cell receptor beta chain sequence along with its context. What it binds is unknown. These data come from a study of OX40 agonist ivuxolimab in advanced cancers. About the study: A male proportion of approximately 83% was recorded, with mean age approximately 64 years and range roughly 23 to 85. Study results and caveats: Blood T cells, both CD4+ and CD8+, expanded clonally by week 6 at 0.1 to 3.0 mg/kg.

Sequencing was performed with immunoSEQ multiplex PCR; in TCRdb, only in-frame clones are kept and a portion is missing. The sample records fewer than 100,000 clones, roughly nine tenths being singletons. Germline loops: CDR1 GTSNPN, CDR2 SVGIG (reference sequence). The junction had 14 bases not matched to a gene; V was cut back by 1 base and J by 3 bases. The CDR3 extends over 18 amino acids. People who had autoimmune disease history or systemic immunosuppression were excluded. This receptor was identified in an adult with an advanced solid tumor such as melanoma, head and neck, liver or kidney cancer. This chain connects TRBV30 to TRBJ2-7, with 11 bases aligning to TRBD1. The sequencing here drew on CD4+ or CD8+ T cells sorted from blood, taken in a trial of the OX40 agonist ivuxolimab. CDR3 sequence reads: CAWSAFSVDRGRLYEQYF. CDR3 nucleotide sequence: TGTGCCTGGAGTGCTTTTAGTGTGGACAGGGGGCGCCTCTACGAGCAGTACTTC.